This TCR beta chain originates from a study of blood T cell repertoires in COVID-19. Study summary: The United States, Italy and Spain supplied acute and convalescent COVID-19 samples.

This table comes from immunoSEQ multiplex PCR, and its TCRdb copy is limited to in-frame clones, with some not included. The repertoire includes about 160,000 clones, 85% of them detected once, and about 0.95% sits in the top ten. The CDR3 spans 13 residues. Looked up from germline, CDR1 is LGHDT and CDR2 is YNNKEL (reference sequence). V was clipped by 8 bases and J by 5 bases; unmatched bases: 5. This chain links TRBV3-1 (or the pseudogene TRBV3-2) with TRBJ2-5; TRBD1 matches at 10 bases. The sequenced sample consisted of peripheral blood. This clonotype was sampled from a man aged 40-55 years with acute or convalescent COVID-19. CDR3 region: CASSSGQGETQYF. The CDR3 region has the DNA TGTGCCAGCTCCTCGGGACAGGGGGAGACCCAGTACTTC.